What follows are 30 T cell receptor beta chains derived from one specimen sequenced in a study of blood T cell repertoires in COVID-19. Only in-frame clones appear in the TCRdb table, and some are missing; sequencing was by immunoSEQ multiplex PCR. The sample contains a few hundred thousand clones, approximately 82% of which appear only once. Specimen: PBMCs or T cells enriched from blood (not recorded which). These receptors all stem from a man aged 35 to 55 who had recovered from COVID-19.

The CDR3 DNA reads as TGCGCCAGCAGCTTGTTCGTAGGAGGTCCTGGCTACACCTTC. It is translated as CASSLFVGGPGYTF. The chain recombines TRBV5-1 with TRBJ1-2, with no clear D. From germline, CDR1 is SGHRS and CDR2 YFSETQ. There are 14 residues in the CDR3. Trimming shortened V by 1 base and J by 7 bases, and 14 bases separated the two germline ends.

This sequence joins TRBV15 and TRBJ1-2; 7 bases match TRBD1. V trimming: 3 bases; J trimming: 0 bases; junction bases outside the gene matches: 4. This CDR3 comprises 15 residues. The germline V gene encodes CDR1 LNHNV and CDR2 YYDKDF (reference sequence). The CDR3 region has the DNA TGTGCCACCAGCAGCCGACAGGGAGCTAACTATGGCTACACCTTC. Its translation is CATSSRQGANYGYTF.

The gene calls are TRBV7-9 and TRBJ2-3; 8 nucleotides align to TRBD1. The CDR3 extends over 13 amino acids. In germline, CDR1 is SEHNR, CDR2 FQNEAQ (reference sequence). V trimming: 5 bases; J trimming: 3 bases; junction bases outside the gene matches: 1. The CDR3 here is CASSRTGTDTQYF. DNA for the CDR3: TGTGCCAGCAGCCGGACAGGGACAGATACGCAGTATTTT.

The CDR3 is CASSAGSITNYGYTF. DNA for the CDR3: TGTGCCAGCAGCGCAGGGTCCATTACTAACTATGGCTACACCTTC. This sequence joins TRBV9 and TRBJ1-2; D might be TRBD1 (5 bases). The CDR3 has 15 residues. V was shortened by 3 bases and J by 0 bases, with 12 bases between the two germline ends. CDR1 SGDLS and CDR2 YYNGEE come from the germline V gene.

The table lists this clone with a few counts. The chain links TRBV7-3 to TRBJ2-2; the D gene is possibly TRBD2 (6 bases). V lost 5 bases to trimming and J lost 0 bases, with 7 bases between them. CDR3 length: 14 residues. Germline CDR1 SGHTA, CDR2 FQGTGA. CDR3 DNA sequence: TGTGCCAGCAGCCCTAGCGCGAACACCGGGGAGCTGTTTTTT. Translated, it gives CASSPSANTGELFF.

CDR3 amino acids: CASSQVWASGGLETQYF. The CDR3 coding sequence is TGCGCCAGCAGCCAAGTTTGGGCTAGCGGGGGATTGGAGACCCAGTACTTC. The gene calls are TRBV4-3 and TRBJ2-5, with 10 bases lining up with TRBD2. CDR1 and CDR2 (germline): LGHNA, YSLEER. V lost 1 base to trimming and J lost 5 bases; unmatched junction nucleotides: 10. The CDR3 is made up of 17 amino acids.

The chain is built from TRBV5-1 and TRBJ2-1; perhaps TRBD1 as D (5 bases). V dropped 4 bases and J dropped 1 base, with 15 bases sitting between them. CDR1 is SGHRS and CDR2 is YFSETQ in the germline V gene. CDR3 size: 16 residues. CDR3 coding DNA: TGCGCCAGCAGCCCCCTTGGGCAGGGTTCCTACAATGAGCAGTTCTTC. The encoded protein is CASSPLGQGSYNEQFF.

This clone appeared a single time. V usage is TRBV6-1 and J usage is TRBJ1-1, with D perhaps matching TRBD1 (6 bases). CDR1 and CDR2 from the germline V gene are MNHNS and SASEGT. This CDR3 is built from 17 residues. The V gene lost 3 bases and the J gene lost 4 bases, with 21 bases spanning the gap. In nucleotides, the CDR3 is TGTGCCAGCAGTGAGTCTGGGGGCGGTGTTTTTGGCACTGAAGCTTTCTTT. It yields the protein CASSESGGGVFGTEAFF.

CDR3 sequence: CASSLRQGETQYF. The CDR3, as DNA: TGTGCCAGCAGCTTACGTCAGGGTGAGACCCAGTACTTC. The chain is built from TRBV7-9 and TRBJ2-5; D is perhaps TRBD1 (5 bases). Germline lookup yields CDR1 SEHNR and CDR2 FQNEAQ (reference sequence). V gave up 2 bases and J gave up 5 bases, with 9 bases separating them. The CDR3 has 13 residues.

This clone was found once. The rearrangement uses TRBV28 and TRBJ2-3, with 8 bases lining up with TRBD2. Germline V gene lookup returns CDR1 MDHEN and CDR2 SYDVKM. The CDR3 covers 16 residues. Trimming took 6 bases from V and 5 from J; bases not matched to a gene: 13. Written as DNA, the CDR3 is TGTGCCAGCAGCTCACCTGCCAGCGGGAGTAGAGATACGCAGTATTTT. It specifies CASSSPASGSRDTQYF. The full variable domain, its missing parts supplied by reference TRBV28 and TRBJ2-3, is DVKVTQSSRYLVKRTGEKVFLECVQDMDHENMFWYRQDPGLGLRLIYFSYDVKMKEKGDIPEGYSVSREKKERFSLILESASTNQTSMYLCASSSPASGSRDTQYFGPGTRLTVL.

The chain combines TRBV7-9 with TRBJ2-2; a possible D gene is TRBD2 (5 bases). Trimming took 4 bases from V and 7 from J, leaving 16 bases between them. The germline CDR1 and CDR2 sequences are SEHNR and FQNEAQ (reference sequence). The CDR3 is 15 amino acids. This chain's CDR3 is CASSSGSRAGGELFF. CDR3 sequence (DNA): TGTGCCAGCAGCTCCGGATCGAGGGCCGGCGGGGAGCTGTTTTTT.

This sequence joins TRBV9 and TRBJ1-4; 10 nucleotides agree with TRBD1. Looked up from germline, CDR1 is SGDLS and CDR2 is YYNGEE. The CDR3 contains 15 residues. Trimming removed 4 bases from V and 7 bases from J; junction bases left unmatched: 7. The CDR3 is CASSFRDRGSEKLFF. CDR3 coding DNA: TGTGCCAGCAGCTTCCGGGACAGGGGAAGTGAAAAACTGTTTTTT.

V usage is TRBV6-6 and J usage is TRBJ2-7; D gene ambiguous. Per the germline V gene, CDR1 is MNHNY and CDR2 is SVGAGI (reference sequence). Deletions cut 0 bases from V and 0 bases from J, with 9 bases between. There are 15 residues in the CDR3. The CDR3: CASSYSSGYSYEQYF. DNA for the CDR3: TGTGCCAGCAGTTACTCGTCAGGATACTCCTACGAGCAGTACTTC.

The gene calls are TRBV5-4 and TRBJ2-2; possible D gene TRBD1, 6 bases. V was pared by 0 bases and J by 2 bases, with 11 bases between. The CDR3 contains 16 residues. Germline-derived CDR1 and CDR2 are SGHNT and YYREEE (reference sequence). The DNA of the CDR3 is TGTGCCAGCAGCTTGGCCGGCAGGGGTAACACCGGGGAGCTGTTTTTT. It yields the protein CASSLAGRGNTGELFF.

This chain uses TRBV4-2 with TRBJ2-2, with 11 bases matching TRBD2. The length of the CDR3 is 18 residues. With 1 base clipped from V and 7 bases from J, the junction kept 11 bases outside the gene matches. Germline CDR1 reads LGHNA; CDR2 reads YNFKEQ. The CDR3 DNA reads as TGTGCCAGCAGCCAAGGCACGCTAGCGGGGGGAGGCGGCGGGGAGCTGTTTTTT. Protein product: CASSQGTLAGGGGGELFF.

The chain couples TRBV28 to TRBJ1-5; D perhaps matches TRBD1 (6 bases). Trimming took 7 bases from V and 7 from J, leaving 20 bases between them. The CDR3 extends over 15 amino acids. Germline CDR1 and CDR2: MDHEN and SYDVKM. The CDR3: CASNSLGGARQPQHF. As DNA, the CDR3 is TGTGCCAGCAATTCCCTCGGGGGGGCAAGGCAGCCCCAGCATTTT.

A few counts support this clone. The chain employs TRBV5-4 and TRBJ1-2; no definite D call. This CDR3 has 15 residues. V lost 0 bases, J lost 4 bases, and 13 bases lay in between. Germline CDR1 and CDR2: SGHNT and YYREEE (reference sequence). The CDR3 loop is CASSLDPDGSYGYTF. DNA of the CDR3: TGTGCCAGCAGCTTGGATCCAGACGGGAGCTATGGCTACACCTTC.

The chain employs TRBV5-6 and TRBJ2-7; 8 nucleotides line up with TRBD2. Germline lookup yields CDR1 SGHDT and CDR2 YYEEEE. Trimming removed 3 bases from V and 4 bases from J; junction bases left unmatched: 9. CDR3 length: 15 residues. The CDR3 coding sequence is TGTGCCAGCAGCTCCGCACGGACTAGCCAGTACGAGCAGTACTTC. It yields the protein CASSSARTSQYEQYF.

The chain recombines TRBV7-9 with TRBJ1-5; TRBD1 might be the D (5 bases). The V and J ends lost 2 bases and 2 bases respectively, with 7 bases between them. This CDR3 region has 14 residues. Germline V gives CDR1 SEHNR, CDR2 FQNEAQ (reference sequence). This CDR3 is CASSLLGGNQPQHF. The CDR3 DNA follows: TGTGCCAGCAGCTTACTAGGGGGCAATCAGCCCCAGCATTTT. Filled out from reference TRBV7-9 and TRBJ1-5, the complete variable domain reads DTGVSQNPRHKITKRGQNVTFRCDPISEHNRLYWYRQTLGQGPEFLTYFQNEAQLEKSRLLSDRFSAERPKGSFSTLEIQRTEQGDSAMYLCASSLLGGNQPQHFGDGTRLSIL.

The rearrangement links TRBV28 to TRBJ2-1, with D uncertain. The CDR3 is made up of 17 amino acids. Trimming removed 4 bases from V and 0 bases from J, with 16 bases in between. Germline values: CDR1 MDHEN, CDR2 SYDVKM. This CDR3 reads CASSSRLDPSSYNEQFF. In nucleotides, the CDR3 is TGTGCCAGCAGTTCGCGTCTAGATCCAAGCTCCTACAATGAGCAGTTCTTC.

This clone has a handful of counts. The CDR3 is CASSDPSGSGYEQFF. CDR3 DNA sequence: TGTGCCAGCAGCGACCCTAGCGGGAGCGGGTATGAGCAGTTCTTC. V and J are TRBV28 and TRBJ2-1; 10 bases agree with TRBD2. Germline lookup yields CDR1 MDHEN and CDR2 SYDVKM. The CDR3 is 15 amino acids. The V segment lost 6 bases and the J segment 8 bases; nucleotides outside the gene matches: 10. The full variable domain, completed using reference TRBV28 and TRBJ2-1, is DVKVTQSSRYLVKRTGEKVFLECVQDMDHENMFWYRQDPGLGLRLIYFSYDVKMKEKGDIPEGYSVSREKKERFSLILESASTNQTSMYLCASSDPSGSGYEQFFGPGTRLTVL.

The chain has TRBV30 and TRBJ1-6; TRBD1 might be the D (5 bases). V lost 8 bases, J lost 10 bases, and 30 bases lay in between. The CDR3 contains 17 residues. Germline loops: CDR1 GTSNPN, CDR2 SVGIG (reference sequence). The chain's CDR3 is CAPGGVRAKHESSPLHF. Here the CDR3 DNA reads TGTGCCCCCGGGGGGGTCAGGGCTAAGCACGAATCCTCACCCCTCCACTTT.

This clone came up a few times. V is TRBV18 and J is TRBJ2-5; 7 bases align to TRBD2. Germline loops: CDR1 KGHSH, CDR2 LQKENI. The CDR3 covers 15 residues. Trimming removed 3 bases from V and 5 bases from J; junction bases left unmatched: 9. The CDR3 region has the DNA TGTGCCAGCTCACCTCAGCGGGAAAGGTTGGAGACCCAGTACTTC. Amino acids: CASSPQRERLETQYF.

The rearrangement links TRBV7-2 to TRBJ1-5, with D maybe TRBD1 (6 bases). Per the germline V gene, CDR1 is SGHTA and CDR2 is FQGNSA. This CDR3 is 15 amino acids long. V gave up 5 bases and J gave up 9 bases, with 20 bases separating them. CDR3 sequence reads: CASSTPDGTRRPQHF. The CDR3 region has the DNA TGTGCCAGCAGCACCCCGGACGGGACAAGGCGGCCCCAGCATTTT.

The chain is built from TRBV2 and TRBJ2-1, with D maybe TRBD1 (6 bases). The CDR3 has 13 residues. CDR1 SNHLY and CDR2 FYNNEI come from the germline V gene. Trimming stripped 8 bases from V and 4 bases from J, with 12 bases between. The CDR3 region is CASHEGGYNEQFF. CDR3 sequence (DNA): TGTGCCAGCCACGAAGGGGGATACAATGAGCAGTTCTTC.

In this sample, this clone turned up a few times. V and J are TRBV20-1 and TRBJ1-1; D ambiguous. Trimming left V 3 bases short and J 3 bases short, with 11 bases between. The CDR3 consists of 13 residues. Germline values: CDR1 DFQATT, CDR2 SNEGSKA (reference sequence). The CDR3 nucleotides read TGCAGTGCTAGTGTACTTTCCGACACTGAAGCTTTCTTT. Translating it yields CSASVLSDTEAFF.

This chain uses TRBV14 with TRBJ2-1; D may be TRBD1 (6 bases). The CDR3 runs to 16 residues. The germline CDR1 and CDR2 sequences are SGHDN and FVKESK. Trimming removed 5 bases at V and 1 base at J, with 15 bases between. The CDR3 DNA follows: TGTGCCAGCAGCTTTGGGGGCATGATATCCTACAATGAGCAGTTCTTC. This sequence encodes CASSFGGMISYNEQFF.

The chain joins TRBV9 to TRBJ2-4; 7 nucleotides align to TRBD2. Per germline, CDR1 SGDLS and CDR2 YYNGEE. V gave up 5 bases and J gave up 8 bases; unmatched junction bases: 7. The CDR3 loop spans 13 amino acids. In nucleotides, the CDR3 is TGTGCCAGCAGGGCGGGGGAGACAGACATTCAGTACTTC. The encoded protein is CASRAGETDIQYF. Supplemented by reference TRBV9 and TRBJ2-4, the full variable domain reads DSGVTQTPKHLITATGQRVTLRCSPRSGDLSVYWYQQSLDQGLQFLIQYYNGEERAKGNILERFSAQQFPDLHSELNLSSLELGDSALYFCASRAGETDIQYFGAGTRLSVL.

V usage is TRBV4-2 and J usage is TRBJ1-4; a possible D gene is TRBD1 (6 bases). Between the trimmed V and J ends, which lost 1 base and 7 bases, there was a span of 13 bases. This CDR3 is built from 15 residues. Germline V gene lookup returns CDR1 LGHNA and CDR2 YNFKEQ. The DNA for the CDR3 is TGTGCCAGCAGCCAAGCAGGGGTCGCGGGTGAAAAACTGTTTTTT. Its protein is CASSQAGVAGEKLFF.

V gene TRBV3-1 (or the pseudogene TRBV3-2) combines with J gene TRBJ1-2, with TRBD1 as a possible D gene (6 bases). The CDR3 consists of 17 residues. Trimming removed 1 base from V and 8 bases from J, with 23 bases in between. Germline values: CDR1 LGHDT, CDR2 YNNKEL (reference sequence). CDR3 amino acids: CASSQGPQGGGETGYTF. The CDR3 DNA follows: TGTGCCAGCAGCCAAGGGCCACAGGGTGGTGGAGAGACCGGCTACACCTTC.